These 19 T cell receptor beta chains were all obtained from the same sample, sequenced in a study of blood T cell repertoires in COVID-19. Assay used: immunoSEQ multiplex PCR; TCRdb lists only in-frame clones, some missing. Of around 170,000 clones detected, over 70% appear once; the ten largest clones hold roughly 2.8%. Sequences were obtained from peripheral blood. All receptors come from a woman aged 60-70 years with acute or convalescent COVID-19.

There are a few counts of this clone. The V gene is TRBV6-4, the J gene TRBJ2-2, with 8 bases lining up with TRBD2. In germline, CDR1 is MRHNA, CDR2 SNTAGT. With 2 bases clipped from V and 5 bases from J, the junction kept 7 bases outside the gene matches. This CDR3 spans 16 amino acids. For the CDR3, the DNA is TGTGCCAGCAGTGACCGCGGGGGGTCCGGGACCGGGGAGCTGTTTTTT. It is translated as CASSDRGGSGTGELFF.

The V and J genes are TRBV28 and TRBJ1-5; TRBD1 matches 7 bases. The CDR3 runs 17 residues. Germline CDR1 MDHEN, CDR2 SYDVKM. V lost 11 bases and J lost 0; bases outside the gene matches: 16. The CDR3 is CALSRDRRPNSNQPQHF. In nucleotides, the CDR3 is TGTGCCCTAAGCCGGGACAGACGCCCCAATAGCAATCAGCCCCAGCATTTT.

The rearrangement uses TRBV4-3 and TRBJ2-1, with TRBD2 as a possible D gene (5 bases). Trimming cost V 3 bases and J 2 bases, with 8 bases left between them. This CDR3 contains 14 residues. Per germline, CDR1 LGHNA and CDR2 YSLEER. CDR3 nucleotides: TGCGCCAGCAGCCATTCGGGAACCTACAATGAGCAGTTCTTC. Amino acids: CASSHSGTYNEQFF.

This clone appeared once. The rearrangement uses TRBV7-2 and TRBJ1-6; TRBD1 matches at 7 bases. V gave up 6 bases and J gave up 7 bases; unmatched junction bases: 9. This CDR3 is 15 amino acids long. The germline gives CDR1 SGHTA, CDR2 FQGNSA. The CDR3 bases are TGTGCCAGCAGTTACCGGGACAGAGAAAATTCACCCCTCCACTTT. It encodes CASSYRDRENSPLHF.

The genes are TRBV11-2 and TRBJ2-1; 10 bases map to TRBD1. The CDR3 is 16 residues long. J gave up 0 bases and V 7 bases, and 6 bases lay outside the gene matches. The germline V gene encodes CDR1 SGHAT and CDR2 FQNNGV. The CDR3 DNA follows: TGTGCCAGCACCCGGGACAGGGGCGGCTCCTACAATGAGCAGTTCTTC. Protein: CASTRDRGGSYNEQFF. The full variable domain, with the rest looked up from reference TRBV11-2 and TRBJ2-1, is EAGVAQSPRYKIIEKRQSVAFWCNPISGHATLYWYQQILGQGPKLLIQFQNNGVVDDSQLPKDRFSAERLKGVDSTLKIQPAKLEDSAVYLCASTRDRGGSYNEQFFGPGTRLTVL.

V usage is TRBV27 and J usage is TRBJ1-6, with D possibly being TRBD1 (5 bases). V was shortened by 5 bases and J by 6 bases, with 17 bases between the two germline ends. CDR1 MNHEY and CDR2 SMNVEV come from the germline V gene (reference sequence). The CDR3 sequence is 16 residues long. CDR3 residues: CASSLSRGLLNSPLHF. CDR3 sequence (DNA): TGTGCCAGCAGTCTCTCCCGGGGACTGCTTAATTCACCCCTCCACTTT.

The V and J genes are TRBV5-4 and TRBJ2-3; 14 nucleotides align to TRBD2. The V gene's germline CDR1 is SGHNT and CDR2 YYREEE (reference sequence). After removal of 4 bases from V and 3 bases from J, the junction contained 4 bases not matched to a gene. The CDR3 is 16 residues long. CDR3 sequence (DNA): TGTGCCAGCAGCACCAGGACTAGCGGGAGGACAGATACGCAGTATTTT. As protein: CASSTRTSGRTDTQYF.

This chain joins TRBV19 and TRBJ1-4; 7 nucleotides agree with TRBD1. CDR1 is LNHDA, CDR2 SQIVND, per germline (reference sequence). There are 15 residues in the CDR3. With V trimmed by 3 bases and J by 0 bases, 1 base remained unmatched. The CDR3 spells CASSITGATNEKLFF. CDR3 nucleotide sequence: TGTGCCAGTAGTATTACAGGGGCAACTAATGAAAAACTGTTTTTT.

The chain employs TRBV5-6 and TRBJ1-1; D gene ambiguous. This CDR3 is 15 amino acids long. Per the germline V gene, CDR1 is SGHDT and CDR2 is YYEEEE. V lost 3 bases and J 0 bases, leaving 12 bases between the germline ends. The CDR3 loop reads CASSSGEIMNTEAFF. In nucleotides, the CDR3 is TGTGCCAGCAGCTCGGGTGAGATCATGAACACTGAAGCTTTCTTT. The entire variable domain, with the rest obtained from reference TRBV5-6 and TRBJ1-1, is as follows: DAGVTQSPTHLIKTRGQQVTLRCSPKSGHDTVSWYQQALGQGPQFIFQYYEEEERQRGNFPDRFSGHQFPNYSSELNVNALLLGDSALYLCASSSGEIMNTEAFFGQGTRLTVV.

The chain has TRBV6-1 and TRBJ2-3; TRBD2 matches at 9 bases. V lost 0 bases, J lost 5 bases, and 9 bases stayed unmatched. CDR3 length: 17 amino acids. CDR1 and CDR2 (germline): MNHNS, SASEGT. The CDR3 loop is CASSEALAGGPKDTQYF. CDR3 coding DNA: TGTGCCAGCAGTGAAGCGTTGGCGGGGGGGCCAAAAGATACGCAGTATTTT.

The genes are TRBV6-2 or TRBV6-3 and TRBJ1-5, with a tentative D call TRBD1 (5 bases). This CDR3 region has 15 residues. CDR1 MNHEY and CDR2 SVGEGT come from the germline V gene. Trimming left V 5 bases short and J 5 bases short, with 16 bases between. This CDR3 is CASSPGTLLYQPQHF. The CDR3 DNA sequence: TGTGCCAGCAGTCCGGGGACTCTCCTGTATCAGCCCCAGCATTTT.

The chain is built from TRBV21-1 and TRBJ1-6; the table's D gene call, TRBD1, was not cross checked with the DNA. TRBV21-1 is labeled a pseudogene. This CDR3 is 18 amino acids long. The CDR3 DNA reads TGTGCCAGCAGCGGCCTTGTAGGGGTCAGCTCCTATAATTCACCCCTCCACTTT. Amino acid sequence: CASSGLVGVSSYNSPLHF.

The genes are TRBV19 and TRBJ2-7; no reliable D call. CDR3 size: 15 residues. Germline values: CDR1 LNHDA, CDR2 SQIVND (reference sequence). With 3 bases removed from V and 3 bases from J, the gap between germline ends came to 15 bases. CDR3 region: CASSIHVHEVYEQYF. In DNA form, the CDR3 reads TGTGCCAGTAGTATTCATGTTCACGAGGTCTACGAGCAGTACTTC.

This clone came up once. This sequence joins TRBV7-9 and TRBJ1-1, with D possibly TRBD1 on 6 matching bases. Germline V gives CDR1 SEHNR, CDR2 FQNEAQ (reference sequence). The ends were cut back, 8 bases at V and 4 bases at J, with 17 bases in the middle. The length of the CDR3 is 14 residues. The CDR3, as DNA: TGTGCCAGCGGCGAACTGGGGGCGGTCACTGAAGCTTTCTTT. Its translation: CASGELGAVTEAFF.

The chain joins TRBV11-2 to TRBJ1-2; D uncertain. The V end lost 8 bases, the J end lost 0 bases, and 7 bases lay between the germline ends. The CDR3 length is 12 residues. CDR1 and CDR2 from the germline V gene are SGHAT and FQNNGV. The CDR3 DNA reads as TGTGCCAGCGAGGATTCTAACTATGGCTACACCTTC. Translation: CASEDSNYGYTF.

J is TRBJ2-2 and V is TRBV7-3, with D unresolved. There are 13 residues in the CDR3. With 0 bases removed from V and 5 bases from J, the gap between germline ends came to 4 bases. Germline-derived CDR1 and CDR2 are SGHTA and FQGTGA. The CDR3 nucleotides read TGTGCCAGCAGCTTAACTACTACCGGGGAGCTGTTTTTT. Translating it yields CASSLTTTGELFF.

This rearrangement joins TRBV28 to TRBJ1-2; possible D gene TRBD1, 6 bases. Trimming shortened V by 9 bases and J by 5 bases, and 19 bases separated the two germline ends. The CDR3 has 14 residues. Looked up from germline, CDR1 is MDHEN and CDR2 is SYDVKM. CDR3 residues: CASLDSSVRYGYTF. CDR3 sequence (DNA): TGTGCCAGTTTGGACAGCTCAGTGAGATATGGCTACACCTTC.

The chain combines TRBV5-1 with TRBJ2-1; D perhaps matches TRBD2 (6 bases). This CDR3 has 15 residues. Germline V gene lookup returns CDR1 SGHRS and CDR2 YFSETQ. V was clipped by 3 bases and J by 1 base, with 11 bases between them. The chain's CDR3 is CASSSRDSSYNEQFF. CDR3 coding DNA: TGCGCCAGCAGCTCGCGGGACTCGTCCTACAATGAGCAGTTCTTC.

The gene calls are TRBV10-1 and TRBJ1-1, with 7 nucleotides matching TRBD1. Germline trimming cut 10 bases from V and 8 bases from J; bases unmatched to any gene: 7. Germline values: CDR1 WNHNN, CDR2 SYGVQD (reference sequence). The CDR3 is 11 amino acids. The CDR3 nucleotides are TGCGCCACCGAGGGGGCGATCGAAGCTTTCTTT. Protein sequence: CATEGAIEAFF.